The clone carrying this TCR beta chain was observed a single time. TCRdb's table, derived via immunoSEQ multiplex PCR, lists solely in-frame clones and lacks some. Of around 250,000 clones listed, 90% were seen once; the top ten hold 2.1%. The data originate from a study of blood T cell repertoires in COVID-19. Sequencing was done on a sample of peripheral blood. The sequence was collected from a woman aged 60-75 years with COVID-19, enrolled during active disease.

CDR3 DNA sequence: TGTGCCAGCAGCCCCCGGCAGGGCGTAGCCGGCTACACCTTC. Residues: CASSPRQGVAGYTF. The J gene is TRBJ1-2, the V gene TRBV7-2; possibly TRBD1 for D (5 bases). Germline V lookup: CDR1 SGHTA, CDR2 FQGNSA. V lost 5 bases to trimming and J lost 8 bases, with 18 bases between them. The length of the CDR3 is 14 residues.